This T cell receptor (beta chain) derives from a study of OX40 agonist ivuxolimab in advanced cancers. Study results and caveats: Expanded clones were, on average, more numerous in CD8+ T cells than in CD4+.

Germline V CDR1 and CDR2: MDHEN, SYDVKM. CDR3 length: 12 residues. The V end lost 3 bases, the J end lost 9 bases, and 6 bases lay between the germline ends. The protocol was immunoSEQ multiplex PCR, while the TCRdb copy is restricted to in-frame clones and leaves out a portion. The sample has about 73,000 clones; approximately 90% are singletons. Turning to this clone: Antigen specificity is unknown.

Source: CD4+ or CD8+ T cells sorted from blood, taken in a trial of the OX40 agonist ivuxolimab. This rearrangement joins TRBV28 to TRBJ1-6, with no clear D. The receptor comes from an adult with an advanced solid tumor such as melanoma, head and neck, liver or kidney cancer. The chain's CDR3 is CASSFKGSPLHF. As DNA, the CDR3 is TGTGCCAGCAGTTTCAAGGGTTCACCCCTCCACTTT.